The 20 T cell receptor beta chains in this list originate from one sample, sequenced in a study of monozygotic twins with inflammatory bowel disease. With the 5' RACE reads reprocessed, TCRdb shows one record per CDR3 protein and no DNA. The table gives over 200,000 distinct CDR3 sequences; the top ten clones make up approximately 1.6% of it. The specimen was blood. These receptors all come from a human donor with ulcerative colitis or Crohn's disease, or a healthy co-twin of an affected twin (not recorded which).

The rearrangement links TRBV18 to TRBJ2-7. From germline, CDR1 is KGHSH and CDR2 LQKENI. The CDR3 spans 14 residues. CDR3 loop: CASSPQGAAGEQYF. The full variable domain, its missing parts supplied by reference TRBV18 and TRBJ2-7, is NAGVMQNPRHLVRRRGQEARLRCSPMKGHSHVYWYRQLPEEGLKFMVYLQKENIIDESGMPKERFSAEFPKEGPSILRIQQVVRGDSAAYFCASSPQGAAGEQYFGPGTRLTVT.

This chain uses TRBV7-8 with TRBJ2-2. The CDR3 spans 11 residues. Germline V gene lookup returns CDR1 SGHVS and CDR2 FQNEAQ. This chain's CDR3 is CASSSTGELFF.

The genes are TRBV7-8 and TRBJ1-6; TCRdb's D gene call, TRBD1, goes unchecked for lack of DNA. Germline V lookup: CDR1 SGHVS, CDR2 FQNEAQ. The CDR3 consists of 15 residues. The CDR3 loop reads CASSPQQGAHSPLHF.

This rearrangement joins TRBV5-1 to TRBJ2-1; lacking DNA, the TRBD1 call made by TCRdb goes unchecked. The CDR3 is 17 residues long. The germline V gene encodes CDR1 SGHRS and CDR2 YFSETQ. This CDR3 reads CASSLGQGVPSYNEQFF.

This chain links TRBV11-2 with TRBJ2-3; the TCRdb call, TRBD2, lacks DNA for checking. This CDR3 has 15 amino acids. CDR1 and CDR2 (germline): SGHAT, FQNNGV. Here the CDR3 reads CASSLRLAGWDTQYF.

The chain couples TRBV21-1 to TRBJ1-4; TCRdb returns TRBD1, unconfirmable since there is no DNA. TRBV21-1 has pseudogene status. The CDR3 has 15 amino acids. The CDR3 here is CASSNGGPPGEKLFF.

The chain recombines TRBV20-1 with TRBJ2-1; as DNA is missing, the TRBD2 call by TCRdb cannot be tested. Germline CDR1 DFQATT, CDR2 SNEGSKA (reference sequence). This CDR3 contains 23 residues. The CDR3 protein is CSARVAQVMPPRASGPTYNEQFF.

This rearrangement joins TRBV12-3 or TRBV12-4 to TRBJ2-6. This CDR3 is built from 13 residues. CDR3 loop: CATSASGANVLTF.

V usage is TRBV5-1 and J usage is TRBJ2-7; TCRdb's assignment of TRBD1 cannot be checked, as there is no DNA. Germline loops: CDR1 SGHRS, CDR2 YFSETQ. The length of the CDR3 is 13 residues. The CDR3 protein is CASTRDSLQEQYF.

The gene calls are TRBV19 and TRBJ2-1; the D call of TRBD1 rests on TCRdb alone, since no DNA is present to check it. The CDR3 extends over 15 amino acids. CDR1 is LNHDA and CDR2 is SQIVND in the germline V gene (reference sequence). CDR3 in amino acids: CASSFAGARYNEQFF.

J is TRBJ1-1 and V is TRBV7-3. The CDR3 is 13 residues long. The germline CDR1 and CDR2 sequences are SGHTA and FQGTGA. This CDR3 reads CASSLWSGTEAFF.

The rearrangement uses TRBV7-6 and TRBJ1-1; the D call from TCRdb, TRBD1, cannot be confirmed without DNA. This CDR3 comprises 15 residues. The V gene's germline CDR1 is SGHVS and CDR2 FNYEAQ. CDR3 sequence: CASSPRTGEVMGAFF.

This chain joins TRBV29-1 and TRBJ2-5; checking the TCRdb D call of TRBD2 is not possible without DNA. This CDR3 is built from 14 residues. Germline values: CDR1 SQVTM, CDR2 ANQGSEA. CDR3 sequence reads: CSVEVLGRPETQYF. The full variable domain, its missing parts supplied by reference TRBV29-1 and TRBJ2-5, is SAVISQKPSRDICQRGTSLTIQCQVDSQVTMMFWYRQQPGQSLTLIATANQGSEATYESGFVIDKFPISRPNLTFSTLTVSNMSPEDSSIYLCSVEVLGRPETQYFGPGTRLLVL.

The genes are TRBV11-2 and TRBJ2-3; the TCRdb D gene call, TRBD2, has no DNA to confirm it. Germline V gene sequence: CDR1 SGHAT, CDR2 FQNNGV. CDR3 length equals 17 residues. The chain's CDR3 is CASIPRGLAGATDTQYF.

CDR3 sequence reads: CASSYSPLSQTYEQYF. V gene TRBV6-5 combines with J gene TRBJ2-7; lacking DNA, the TRBD2 call made by TCRdb goes unchecked. Germline V gene data show CDR1 as MNHEY and CDR2 as SVGAGI. The CDR3 spans 16 residues.

V gene TRBV20-1 combines with J gene TRBJ2-5; TCRdb picks TRBD1, but there is no DNA to check that call. CDR1 and CDR2 (germline): DFQATT, SNEGSKA (reference sequence). CDR3 size: 13 residues. CDR3 region: CSASRGQQETQYF.

The gene calls are TRBV13 and TRBJ2-1; the D gene TCRdb calls, TRBD2, cannot be checked with no DNA. There are 15 residues in the CDR3. Germline-derived CDR1 and CDR2 are PRHDT and FYEKMQ (reference sequence). CDR3 sequence: CASSFRERGTREQFF. The variable domain in full, completed from reference TRBV13 and TRBJ2-1, reads AAGVIQSPRHLIKEKRETATLKCYPIPRHDTVYWYQQGPGQDPQFLISFYEKMQSDKGSIPDRFSAQQFSDYHSELNMSSLELGDSALYFCASSFRERGTREQFFGPGTRLTVL.

The V call is TRBV9, the J call TRBJ2-3; TCRdb's assignment of TRBD1 cannot be checked, as there is no DNA. Per germline, CDR1 SGDLS and CDR2 YYNGEE. This CDR3 region has 17 residues. The CDR3 loop reads CASSAGTGVSSTDTQYF.

The chain is built from TRBV12-3 or TRBV12-4 and TRBJ2-3; there is no DNA to check the TCRdb D call of TRBD1. CDR3 size: 13 residues. The CDR3 here is CASRPGTGDTQYF.

The genes are TRBV12-3 or TRBV12-4 and TRBJ2-7; the TCRdb D gene call, TRBD1, has no DNA to confirm it. The CDR3 is 15 residues long. The CDR3 sequence is CASAVEGTGDYEQYF.